What follows are 28 T cell receptor beta chains derived from one specimen sequenced in a study of T cells in women clearing cervical HPV infection (dated by TCRdb to about 2018). The library was obtained by the immunoSEQ multiplex PCR assay. TCRdb obtained this table from immuneACCESS and retained in-frame rearrangements with V and J assigned. These tables miss some clones; where compared with another copy, unresolved V genes account for less than half of the shortfall, and the remainder is unexplained. The data table for this sample lists 21,000 or so clones. The top ten hold less than 30% of the sample. Specimen: blood buffy coat. All receptors derive from a woman aged 18-70 years with a cervical HPV16 infection that either progressed to CIN3+ or cleared (not recorded which).

In the case of this clone: The read falls 3 residues short of the CDR3 end, and the missing part is taken from the germline J gene. The chain uses TRBV20-1 and TRBJ1-1, with a possible D match to TRBD1 (5 bases). The CDR3 spans 13 residues. V was shortened by 6 bases and J by 0 bases, with 11 bases between the two germline ends. The germline CDR1 and CDR2 sequences are DFQATT and SNEGSKA (reference sequence). Partial CDR3 DNA: TGCAGTGCAACTGAGGGGTTGAACACTGAA. This gives the protein CSATEGLNTE. The entire CDR3 reads CSATEGLNTEAFF.

A word on this clone: Sequencing ends 3 residues short of the CDR3 end; the germline J gene provides the rest. The chain recombines TRBV6-4 with TRBJ2-1, with D possibly matching TRBD1 (5 bases). The CDR3 extends over 15 amino acids. The germline V and J ends were trimmed by 6 bases and 3 bases, with 15 bases remaining between them. Germline CDR1 and CDR2: MRHNA and SNTAGT. The CDR3 sequence is CASSRVTTDYNEQFF. Partial CDR3 DNA: TGTGCCAGCAGCAGGGTTACGACTGACTACAATGAG.

CDR3 bases read: TGTGCCAGTAGCAATCGGGACAGCTACGAG. Protein sequence: CASSNRDSYE. In full, the CDR3 reads CASSNRDSYEQYF. The V call is TRBV19, the J call TRBJ2-7; 7 nucleotides line up with TRBD1. The sequenced fragment ends 3 residues before the CDR3 boundary, so the rest is inferred from the germline J gene. The CDR3 consists of 13 residues. The V gene's germline CDR1 is LNHDA and CDR2 SQIVND (reference sequence). V was pared by 6 bases and J by 3 bases, with 5 bases of the junction left unmatched.

Worth noting for this clone: The sequenced fragment ends 3 residues before the CDR3 boundary, so the rest is inferred from the germline J gene. V usage is TRBV29-1 and J usage is TRBJ2-3; 7 bases map to TRBD1. The CDR3 has 13 amino acids. With 6 bases clipped from V and 1 base from J, the junction kept 4 bases outside the gene matches. Germline-derived CDR1 and CDR2 are SQVTM and ANQGSEA. The CDR3 reads CSVRQGGTDTQYF. CDR3 bases read: TGCAGCGTGAGACAGGGAGGCACAGATACG.

Of note for this clone: The read falls 3 residues short of the CDR3 end, and the missing part is taken from the germline J gene. V gene TRBV2 combines with J gene TRBJ2-5; TRBD2 is a possible D gene (5 bases). CDR1 and CDR2 from the germline V gene are SNHLY and FYNNEI. The CDR3 extends over 13 amino acids. V was pared by 7 bases and J by 1 base, with 10 bases between. CDR3 DNA, as far as it was read: TGTGCCAGCACACTAGTTTTCCAAGAGACC. This encodes CASTLVFQET. The CDR3 in its entirety is CASTLVFQETQYF.

In the case of this clone: The CDR3 end falls 3 residues outside the read, so it is completed with the germline J gene. The J gene is TRBJ1-2, the V gene TRBV19; 8 nucleotides agree with TRBD1. CDR3 size: 15 residues. Germline lookup yields CDR1 LNHDA and CDR2 SQIVND (reference sequence). CDR3 bases read: TGTGCCAGTAGTATATGGGGCGGGGACAGGACTTAC. Its translation: CASSIWGGDRTY. The CDR3 in its entirety is CASSIWGGDRTYYTF.

About this clone itself: Read data end 3 residues before the CDR3 end; the end is taken from the germline J gene. The chain combines TRBV5-1 with TRBJ2-1, with 13 bases that match TRBD2. J lost 0 bases, V lost 3 bases, and 0 bases had no gene match. The CDR3 is made up of 16 amino acids. The germline V gene has CDR1 SGHRS and CDR2 YFSETQ. The CDR3 region is CASSWTSGSSYNEQFF. The covered CDR3 bases are TGCGCCAGCAGCTGGACTAGCGGGAGCTCCTACAATGAG. The full variable domain, in which reference TRBV5-1 and TRBJ2-1 provide the parts outside the CDR3, is KAGVTQTPRYLIKTRGQQVTLSCSPISGHRSVSWYQQTPGQGLQFLFEYFSETQRNKGNFPGRFSGRQFSNSRSEMNVSTLELGDSALYLCASSWTSGSSYNEQFFGPGTRLTVL.

A note on this clone: The read halts 3 residues ahead of the CDR3 end, with the missing end drawn from the germline J gene. The J gene is TRBJ2-7, the V gene TRBV4-1, with 7 bases matching TRBD1. Germline CDR1 reads MGHRA; CDR2 reads YSYEKL. This CDR3 is 15 amino acids long. Trimming removed 4 bases from V and 2 bases from J; junction bases left unmatched: 8. The CDR3 loop is CASSPYGDRPYEQYF. The CDR3 bases that were read are TGCGCCAGCAGCCCATACGGGGACAGACCCTACGAG.

Remarks on this clone: The CDR3 end is not reached by the read, which stops 3 residues before it; the germline J gene fills it in. The chain couples TRBV6-4 to TRBJ2-3, with D perhaps TRBD2 (7 bases). The V end lost 0 bases, the J end lost 3 bases, and 13 bases lay between the germline ends. The CDR3 has 16 amino acids. Looked up from germline, CDR1 is MRHNA and CDR2 is SNTAGT. CDR3 DNA, as far as it was read: TGTGCCAGCAGTGACTCAGGGGGGGGCACAACAGATACG. This encodes CASSDSGGGTTDT. The complete CDR3 reads CASSDSGGGTTDTQYF.

As concerns this clone: Read coverage stops 3 residues before the CDR3 terminus; the germline J gene supplies the remainder. The chain couples TRBV2 to TRBJ2-1; 11 bases map to TRBD2. The V segment lost 6 bases and the J segment 9 bases; nucleotides outside the gene matches: 7. Germline V gene data show CDR1 as SNHLY and CDR2 as FYNNEI. The CDR3 loop spans 14 amino acids. CDR3 sequence: CASRLTSGAPEQFF. Incomplete CDR3 DNA: TGTGCCAGCAGATTGACTAGCGGGGCCCCTGAG.

The CDR3 spells CASSPRNSEQETQYF. The DNA read from the CDR3 is TGTGCCAGCTCACCACGGAATAGCGAACAAGAGACG. The V call is TRBV18, the J call TRBJ2-3, with TRBD2 as a possible D gene (5 bases). From the germline J gene comes the end of the CDR3, since the read stops 3 residues before it. The CDR3 totals 15 residues. Germline CDR1 is KGHSH and CDR2 is LQKENI.

As to this clone: Read sequence stops 3 residues before the CDR3 end, and the germline J gene provides the missing end. The chain recombines TRBV18 with TRBJ2-7, with TRBD2 matching over 9 bases. The germline gives CDR1 KGHSH, CDR2 LQKENI. The length of the CDR3 is 15 residues. Trimming took 4 bases from V and 6 from J; bases not matched to a gene: 10. CDR3 sequence reads: CASSLLSGRFSEQYF. Partial CDR3 DNA: TGTGCCAGCTCACTTCTTAGCGGGAGATTTAGCGAG.

As to this clone: The read terminates 3 residues before the CDR3 end, so the remaining end is supplied by the germline J gene. V gene TRBV5-1 combines with J gene TRBJ1-1, with D possibly being TRBD1 (5 bases). Per the germline V gene, CDR1 is SGHRS and CDR2 is YFSETQ. The CDR3 has 14 residues. CDR3 loop: CASSPIRVSLDAFF. The part of the CDR3 DNA that was read is TGCGCCAGCAGCCCAATCAGGGTAAGTCTGGAC.

To note about this clone: The CDR3 end is not reached by the read, which stops 3 residues before it; the germline J gene fills it in. The genes are TRBV20-1 and TRBJ2-3; TRBD1 agrees at 10 bases. Trimming took 1 base from V and 1 from J; bases not matched to a gene: 2. There are 15 residues in the CDR3. The germline V gene encodes CDR1 DFQATT and CDR2 SNEGSKA (reference sequence). CDR3 protein: CSARGTGGRTDTQYF. The part of the CDR3 DNA that was read is TGCAGTGCTAGAGGGACAGGGGGACGCACAGATACG.

Remarks on this clone: The sequenced fragment ends 3 residues before the CDR3 boundary, so the rest is inferred from the germline J gene. The J gene is TRBJ1-6, the V gene TRBV5-1, with no clear D. The ends were cut back, 4 bases at V and 9 bases at J, with 14 bases in the middle. There are 14 residues in the CDR3. Germline assignment: CDR1 SGHRS and CDR2 YFSETQ. This CDR3 reads CASSVSASGSPLHF. The CDR3 bases that were read are TGCGCCAGCAGCGTGTCTGCGTCGGGTTCACCC.

Details on this clone: The missing CDR3 end, 3 residues past where the read stops, is filled in from the germline J gene. V gene TRBV29-1 combines with J gene TRBJ1-5; D is unclear. This CDR3 has 12 amino acids. Germline loops: CDR1 SQVTM, CDR2 ANQGSEA. V was cut by 5 bases and J by 5 bases, with 10 bases left in between. This chain's CDR3 is CSVRFQDQPQHF. The CDR3 bases that were read are TGCAGCGTTAGGTTCCAGGATCAGCCC.

Details on this clone: Read coverage stops 3 residues before the CDR3 terminus; the germline J gene supplies the remainder. The V and J genes are TRBV5-4 and TRBJ1-5; TRBD1 is a possible D gene (6 bases). The CDR3 contains 14 residues. Germline CDR1 reads SGHNT; CDR2 reads YYREEE (reference sequence). Deletions cut 2 bases from V and 4 bases from J, with 10 bases between. The sequenced CDR3 bases are TGTGCCAGCAGCTTCGGGGGGCGAAATCAGCCC. Protein: CASSFGGRNQP. The full CDR3 reads CASSFGGRNQPQHF. The full variable domain, completed using reference TRBV5-4 and TRBJ1-5, is ETGVTQSPTHLIKTRGQQVTLRCSSQSGHNTVSWYQQALGQGPQFIFQYYREEENGRGNFPPRFSGLQFPNYSSELNVNALELDDSALYLCASSFGGRNQPQHFGDGTRLSIL.

A word on this clone: The read falls 3 residues short of the CDR3 end, and the missing part is taken from the germline J gene. The chain has TRBV19 and TRBJ2-1; tentatively, D is TRBD1 (6 bases). Trimming removed 3 bases at V and 3 bases at J, with 9 bases between. The CDR3 consists of 14 residues. The germline V gene encodes CDR1 LNHDA and CDR2 SQIVND (reference sequence). The DNA read from the CDR3 is TGTGCCAGTAGTATGTGGGGGCTCTACAATGAG. It translates to CASSMWGLYNE. The entire CDR3 is CASSMWGLYNEQFF.

On this clone: Read coverage stops 3 residues before the CDR3 terminus; the germline J gene supplies the remainder. The V and J genes are TRBV20-1 and TRBJ2-7; TRBD2 aligns across 13 bases. Germline values: CDR1 DFQATT, CDR2 SNEGSKA (reference sequence). The CDR3 has 14 residues. Trimming at V came to 6 bases and at J to 3 bases, leaving 5 bases not matched to a gene. This chain's CDR3 is CSAHGTSGIYEQYF. CDR3 DNA, as far as it was read: TGCAGTGCCCACGGGACTAGCGGGATCTACGAG.

As regards this clone: From the germline J gene comes the end of the CDR3, since the read stops 3 residues before it. The chain combines TRBV2 with TRBJ2-2, with D perhaps TRBD1 (6 bases). The V gene's germline CDR1 is SNHLY and CDR2 FYNNEI. The CDR3 totals 16 residues. V was clipped by 2 bases and J by 1 base, with 11 bases between them. The CDR3 DNA, read in part, is TGTGCCAGCAGTGAACTAGGACAGATGAACACCGGGGAG. Protein sequence: CASSELGQMNTGE. The full CDR3 reads CASSELGQMNTGELFF.

With regard to this clone: The read halts 3 residues ahead of the CDR3 end, with the missing end drawn from the germline J gene. The chain employs TRBV7-8 and TRBJ2-7; D gene uncertain. The CDR3 is made up of 15 amino acids. Trimming removed 3 bases from V and 0 bases from J, with 12 bases in between. Germline V gene sequence: CDR1 SGHVS, CDR2 FQNEAQ. The CDR3 bases that were read are TGTGCCAGCAGCTTTTTTCTTTCAGGCTCCTACGAG. It yields the protein CASSFFLSGSYE. The whole CDR3 is CASSFFLSGSYEQYF.

Note on this clone: The read is 3 residues too short to cover the CDR3 end, so that end is filled in from the germline J gene. The chain joins TRBV11-3 to TRBJ2-3; D unresolved. V was shortened by 1 base and J by 0 bases, with 5 bases between the two germline ends. The germline V gene encodes CDR1 SGHNT and CDR2 YENEEA. CDR3 length equals 14 residues. CDR3 DNA, as far as it was read: TGTGCCAGCAGCTTAGGTCGGAGCACAGATACG. This codes for CASSLGRSTDT. The whole CDR3 reads CASSLGRSTDTQYF.

As to this clone: The read ends 3 residues early relative to the CDR3; the germline J gene fills the gap. This chain connects TRBV18 to TRBJ1-2; D remains ambiguous. The CDR3 spans 14 residues. Germline CDR1 reads KGHSH; CDR2 reads LQKENI. The CDR3 here is CASSGSSDLSGYTF. Incomplete CDR3 DNA: TGTGCCAGCTCGGGCAGCTCAGACCTATCCGGC.

As to this clone: Coverage ceases 3 residues before the CDR3 finishes, and the germline J gene fills in the end. V usage is TRBV19 and J usage is TRBJ2-2, with 9 bases aligning to TRBD1. The CDR3 runs 17 residues. Germline CDR1 and CDR2: LNHDA and SQIVND (reference sequence). The J segment lost 6 bases and the V segment lost 1 base, leaving 9 bases of the junction unmatched. The covered CDR3 bases are TGTGCCAGTAGTATAGGAAGGGGACAGGGTAGGGCCGGGGAG. Its translation: CASSIGRGQGRAGE. The whole CDR3 protein reads CASSIGRGQGRAGELFF.

With regard to this clone: The CDR3 end lies 3 residues beyond the end of the read and is filled in from the germline J gene. V is TRBV11-3 and J is TRBJ2-7; TRBD1 might be the D (5 bases). There are 15 residues in the CDR3. Germline V gives CDR1 SGHNT, CDR2 YENEEA. Trimming left V 2 bases short and J 2 bases short, with 13 bases between. CDR3 DNA, as far as it was read: TGTGCCAGCAGCTTATTGGGAACAGGAGCCTACGAG. Translation gives CASSLLGTGAYE. The entire CDR3 is CASSLLGTGAYEQYF.

Regarding this clone: The missing CDR3 end, 3 residues past where the read stops, is filled in from the germline J gene. The chain uses TRBV19 and TRBJ2-3; D not resolved. The CDR3 is 14 amino acids. CDR1 LNHDA and CDR2 SQIVND come from the germline V gene (reference sequence). This CDR3 reads CASSIGNSQETQYF. Partial CDR3 DNA: TGTGCCAGTAGTATCGGTAACTCGCAAGAGACG.

In the case of this clone: The junction differs from germline at one of its ends, possibly a read error. CDR3 sequence reads: CASSFTGGETQYF. The DNA read from the CDR3 is TGTGCTAGCAGCTTTACGGGTGGAGAGACC. The chain recombines TRBV7-7 with TRBJ2-5, with D hard to call. With the read ending 3 residues before the CDR3 end, the germline J gene is used to fill in that end. This CDR3 contains 13 residues. The germline gives CDR1 SSHAT, CDR2 FNYEAQ (reference sequence).

About this clone itself: The CDR3 extends 3 residues past the end of the read, so its final part is completed from the germline J gene. The chain combines TRBV28 with TRBJ2-7, with TRBD2 identical over 7 bases. With 8 bases clipped from V and 3 bases from J, the junction kept 10 bases outside the gene matches. The CDR3 is made up of 14 amino acids. Looked up from germline, CDR1 is MDHEN and CDR2 is SYDVKM. This CDR3 is CASQNVASGYEQYF. The sequenced CDR3 bases are TGTGCCAGCCAAAACGTGGCTAGCGGCTACGAG.